Following are 22 T cell receptor beta chains from one sample sequenced in a study of human T cells and chemical hapten exposure. TCRdb redid the calling of the RACE reads with MiXCR, one entry per CDR3 protein. The sample lists 35,000 to 55,000 distinct CDR3 sequences; 8.5% to 10% were seen once. The time point was: patch test 2, 6 weeks after DPC sensitization. Treatment: therapeutic diphenylcyclopropenone sensitization with weekly scalp DPC. Total RNA was isolated from whole blood that had not been fractionated. The sample in question was whole blood, obtained in connection with sensitization to the hapten diphenylcyclopropenone (DPC). These receptors were taken from a woman aged 30 to 39 with alopecia areata. Some clones in this sample may be carry-over from other donors' samples.

In its sample, this clonotype was seen a few times. The rearrangement links TRBV6-5 to TRBJ2-7; 9 bases line up with TRBD1. The CDR3 is 15 residues long. V lost 0 bases to trimming and J lost 5 bases; unmatched junction nucleotides: 5. Germline V gene sequence: CDR1 MNHEY, CDR2 SVGAGI. The CDR3 reads CASSYSRTGEDEQYF. The CDR3 DNA reads TGTGCCAGCAGTTACTCGAGGACAGGGGAGGACGAGCAGTACTTC.

This chain links TRBV12-3 or TRBV12-4 with TRBJ2-5; TRBD1 agrees at 10 bases. V lost 5 bases and J lost 4; bases outside the gene matches: 10. The CDR3 is made up of 16 amino acids. Written as DNA, the CDR3 is TGTGCCAGCAGTGCAGCCCGGACAGGGGGAGGAGAGACCCAGTACTTC. As protein: CASSAARTGGGETQYF.

The table lists this clonotype with many counts. The CDR3 bases are TGCGCCAGCAGCCAAGAGGAGCACTCTGAGCAGTACTTC. It is translated as CASSQEEHSEQYF. The V call is TRBV4-3, the J call TRBJ2-7; D call uncertain. Trimming removed 0 bases from V and 7 bases from J, with 10 bases in between. CDR3 length: 13 amino acids. Germline V lookup: CDR1 LGHNA, CDR2 YSLEER.

The genes are TRBV7-2 and TRBJ2-7; 15 bases agree with TRBD2. Germline V gene sequence: CDR1 SGHTA, CDR2 FQGNSA. Trimming at V came to 5 bases and at J to 6 bases, leaving 11 bases not matched to a gene. The CDR3 runs to 17 residues. In DNA form, the CDR3 reads TGTGCCAGCAGCCAACGGACTAGCGGGGGGGCACAGCGCGAGCAGTACTTC. Its translation is CASSQRTSGGAQREQYF.

The chain is built from TRBV20-1 and TRBJ2-5, with D possibly called TRBD1 or TRBD2 (5 bases each). Germline CDR1 is DFQATT and CDR2 is SNEGSKA (reference sequence). The CDR3 extends over 18 amino acids. Trimming took off 0 bases at V and 7 bases at J, with 27 bases between the two ends. The CDR3 sequence: CSARDSLGVRPTRGTQYF. The CDR3 DNA sequence: TGCAGTGCTAGAGATTCCTTGGGGGTCAGGCCGACACGAGGGACCCAGTACTTC.

This clonotype was seen a handful of times. The chain links TRBV7-2 to TRBJ2-3, with D tentatively TRBD2 (5 bases). The germline V and J ends were trimmed by 2 bases and 5 bases, with 8 bases remaining between them. CDR3 size: 13 residues. Germline CDR1 reads SGHTA; CDR2 reads FQGNSA. CDR3 amino acids: CASSLMSGDTQYF. The CDR3, as DNA: TGTGCCAGCAGCTTAATGAGCGGAGATACGCAGTATTTT.

This clonotype was seen many times. V usage is TRBV11-2 and J usage is TRBJ2-7, with D possibly matching TRBD1 (5 bases). Trimming removed 1 base at V and 5 bases at J, with 9 bases between. This CDR3 has 13 amino acids. The germline CDR1 and CDR2 sequences are SGHAT and FQNNGV. The CDR3 DNA sequence: TGTGCCAGCAGCTTAGGCAGGGCAAACGAGCAGTACTTC. It codes for CASSLGRANEQYF. The variable domain in full, completed from reference TRBV11-2 and TRBJ2-7, reads EAGVAQSPRYKIIEKRQSVAFWCNPISGHATLYWYQQILGQGPKLLIQFQNNGVVDDSQLPKDRFSAERLKGVDSTLKIQPAKLEDSAVYLCASSLGRANEQYFGPGTRLTVT.

This chain uses TRBV7-6 with TRBJ2-3, with TRBD1 as a possible D gene (5 bases). The V and J ends lost 5 bases and 5 bases respectively, with 17 bases between them. The germline V gene has CDR1 SGHVS and CDR2 FNYEAQ. This CDR3 has 15 amino acids. The CDR3 nucleotides read TGTGCCAGCAGCCCCCGGGCCAAAAGGGGAGATACGCAGTATTTT. As protein: CASSPRAKRGDTQYF.

This clonotype was counted ten times or more. The chain joins TRBV9 to TRBJ2-1, with 7 bases identical to TRBD2. Trimming cost V 7 bases and J 0 bases; bases outside gene matches: 10. The germline gives CDR1 SGDLS, CDR2 YYNGEE. CDR3 length: 16 amino acids. The CDR3 DNA reads TGTGCCAGCTCCCCCGAGCCGGGGGGCTCCTACAATGAGCAGTTCTTC. This encodes CASSPEPGGSYNEQFF. Supplemented by reference TRBV9 and TRBJ2-1, the full variable domain reads DSGVTQTPKHLITATGQRVTLRCSPRSGDLSVYWYQQSLDQGLQFLIQYYNGEERAKGNILERFSAQQFPDLHSELNLSSLELGDSALYFCASSPEPGGSYNEQFFGPGTRLTVL.

This clonotype showed up just a few times. V usage is TRBV7-2 and J usage is TRBJ2-2; D unresolved. Trimming took 2 bases from V and 1 from J, leaving 2 bases between them. CDR1 and CDR2 from the germline V gene are SGHTA and FQGNSA. The CDR3 runs 13 residues. DNA for the CDR3: TGTGCCAGCAGCTTACTGAACACCGGGGAGCTGTTTTTT. Amino acid sequence: CASSLLNTGELFF.

The chain carries TRBV5-1 and TRBJ2-7, with D possibly being TRBD1 (5 bases). V lost 4 bases and J 5 bases, leaving 10 bases between the germline ends. Germline V lookup: CDR1 SGHRS, CDR2 YFSETQ. The length of the CDR3 is 12 residues. The CDR3 is CASSMTVNEQYF. The CDR3 DNA reads as TGCGCCAGCAGCATGACAGTTAACGAGCAGTACTTC.

This clonotype was observed at least ten times. V is TRBV6-5 and J is TRBJ1-6, with 8 bases fitting TRBD1. This CDR3 has 16 amino acids. In germline, CDR1 is MNHEY, CDR2 SVGAGI. Germline trimming cut 6 bases from V and 7 bases from J; bases unmatched to any gene: 11. CDR3 nucleotide sequence: TGTGCCAGCAGCCCAGGGCGGGACAGGCTAAATTCACCCCTCCACTTT. This codes for CASSPGRDRLNSPLHF.

This chain joins TRBV9 and TRBJ1-1; D uncertain. CDR3 length: 15 amino acids. Germline values: CDR1 SGDLS, CDR2 YYNGEE. V lost 4 bases and J 0 bases, leaving 13 bases between the germline ends. In nucleotides, the CDR3 is TGTGCCAGCAGCCCGGCTGACACCCTGAACACTGAAGCTTTCTTT. Protein product: CASSPADTLNTEAFF. Full variable domain (rest looked up from reference TRBV9 and TRBJ1-1): DSGVTQTPKHLITATGQRVTLRCSPRSGDLSVYWYQQSLDQGLQFLIQYYNGEERAKGNILERFSAQQFPDLHSELNLSSLELGDSALYFCASSPADTLNTEAFFGQGTRLTVV.

The sample holds many counts of this clonotype. This chain uses TRBV6-1 with TRBJ2-7; D not resolved. V was trimmed by 10 bases and J by 1 base, leaving 14 bases between them. The CDR3 has 13 residues. Germline CDR1 and CDR2: MNHNS and SASEGT. CDR3 amino acids: CATAMAHSYEQYF. Written as DNA, the CDR3 is TGTGCCACTGCGATGGCACATTCCTACGAGCAGTACTTC.

Only a few counts were recorded for this clonotype. The chain employs TRBV7-8 and TRBJ1-1, with 9 bases identical to TRBD1. The CDR3 is 14 residues long. Germline lookup yields CDR1 SGHVS and CDR2 FQNEAQ. J gave up 8 bases and V 6 bases, and 10 bases lay outside the gene matches. The DNA for the CDR3 is TGTGCCAGCAGTCGTACTAACAGGGGGCCCGAAGCTTTCTTT. Translated: CASSRTNRGPEAFF.

This clonotype has just a few counts. The chain couples TRBV19 to TRBJ1-5; tentatively, D is TRBD1 (5 bases). Germline V gene sequence: CDR1 LNHDA, CDR2 SQIVND (reference sequence). This CDR3 is 15 amino acids long. V was trimmed by 0 bases and J by 2 bases, leaving 8 bases between them. CDR3 loop: CASSIEGQGNQPQHF. The CDR3 DNA sequence: TGTGCCAGTAGTATAGAGGGGCAAGGCAATCAGCCCCAGCATTTT. The full variable domain, completed using reference TRBV19 and TRBJ1-5, is DGGITQSPKYLFRKEGQNVTLSCEQNLNHDAMYWYRQDPGQGLRLIYYSQIVNDFQKGDIAEGYSVSREKKESFPLTVTSAQKNPTAFYLCASSIEGQGNQPQHFGDGTRLSIL.

This clonotype came up a few times. The gene calls are TRBV9 and TRBJ2-3; D is perhaps TRBD2 (5 bases). There are 13 residues in the CDR3. The germline V and J ends were trimmed by 1 base and 5 bases, with 8 bases remaining between them. Germline CDR1 SGDLS, CDR2 YYNGEE. The CDR3 protein is CASSVSGGDTQYF. The CDR3 DNA follows: TGTGCCAGCAGCGTATCTGGAGGAGATACGCAGTATTTT.

This chain uses TRBV7-2 with TRBJ2-3; tentative D call: TRBD2 (5 bases). The V gene lost 2 bases and the J gene lost 2 bases, with 8 bases spanning the gap. Germline lookup yields CDR1 SGHTA and CDR2 FQGNSA. The CDR3 covers 14 residues. The CDR3 here is CASSLQRITDTQYF. The CDR3, as DNA: TGTGCCAGCAGCTTACAGCGGATCACAGATACGCAGTATTTT.

This clonotype turned up a few times. The chain combines TRBV10-3 with TRBJ1-2, with no clear D. Trimming left V 4 bases short and J 3 bases short, with 9 bases between. CDR1 is ENHRY, CDR2 SYGVKD, per germline. The CDR3 runs 13 residues. The CDR3 region has the DNA TGTGCCATCAGTGCGGCGGCTGACTATGGCTACACCTTC. Amino acids: CAISAAADYGYTF.

This clonotype showed up just a few times. The V call is TRBV3-1, the J call TRBJ1-2; no definite D call. The ends were cut back, 4 bases at V and 1 base at J, with 7 bases in the middle. In germline, CDR1 is LGHDT, CDR2 YNNKEL (reference sequence). The CDR3 length is 13 residues. The DNA of the CDR3 is TGTGCCAGCAGCCGCGAGGTTAACTATGGCTACACCTTC. Protein sequence: CASSREVNYGYTF.

The chain joins TRBV12-3 or TRBV12-4 to TRBJ2-1; unclear D gene. V lost 5 bases, J lost 6 bases, and 17 bases lay in between. This CDR3 region has 15 residues. The CDR3 nucleotides read TGTGCCAGCAGTCCCGTCCGGACCCCCGGCAATGAGCAGTTCTTC. Translating gives CASSPVRTPGNEQFF.

The V call is TRBV29-1, the J call TRBJ2-3, with D unclear. CDR1 SQVTM and CDR2 ANQGSEA come from the germline V gene. This CDR3 is built from 15 residues. V was pared by 2 bases and J by 6 bases, with 18 bases between. CDR3 sequence (DNA): TGCAGCGTTGAAACAGCAGGAAAAATGAGGGATACGCAGTATTTT. Translating gives CSVETAGKMRDTQYF.